A single T cell receptor beta chain is shown here with its context. Losses at the gene ends were 4 bases for V and 4 bases for J; bases not matched to a gene: 12. The CDR3 has 17 residues. Germline values: CDR1 LNHDA, CDR2 SQIVND (reference sequence). Generated by immunoSEQ multiplex PCR, the TCRdb table keeps only in-frame clones and is missing some. This table has tens of thousands of clones, nearly 90% appearing once. The sample comes from a study of identifying expanded T cells in peripheral blood. No infections or other immune events were documented during collection. The receptor comes from a person between 18 and 75 years old in good health. The V call is TRBV19, the J call TRBJ1-5, with 8 bases fitting TRBD1. The sample comprised blood. CDR3 DNA: TGTGCCAGTAGTAGCGCAGGGGGCGGCTTGGGGAATCAGCCCCAGCATTTT. This sequence encodes CASSSAGGGLGNQPQHF.